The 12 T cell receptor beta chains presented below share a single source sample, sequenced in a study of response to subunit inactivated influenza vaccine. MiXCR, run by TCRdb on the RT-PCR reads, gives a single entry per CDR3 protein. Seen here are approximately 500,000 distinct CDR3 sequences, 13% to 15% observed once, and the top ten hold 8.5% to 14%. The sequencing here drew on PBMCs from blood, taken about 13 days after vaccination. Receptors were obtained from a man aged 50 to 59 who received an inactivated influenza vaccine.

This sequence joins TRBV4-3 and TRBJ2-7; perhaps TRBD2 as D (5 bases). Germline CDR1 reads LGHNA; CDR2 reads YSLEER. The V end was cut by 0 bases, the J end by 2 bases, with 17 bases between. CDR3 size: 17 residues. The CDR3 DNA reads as TGCGCCAGCAGCCAAGAATATGGCAGGACTCGGGCCTACGAGCAGTACTTC. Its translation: CASSQEYGRTRAYEQYF.

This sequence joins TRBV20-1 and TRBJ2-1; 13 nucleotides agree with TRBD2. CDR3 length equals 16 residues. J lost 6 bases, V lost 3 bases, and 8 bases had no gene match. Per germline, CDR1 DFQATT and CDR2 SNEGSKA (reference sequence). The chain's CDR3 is CSARRMTSGRINEQFF. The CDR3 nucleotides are TGCAGTGCTAGGAGGATGACTAGCGGGAGGATCAATGAGCAGTTCTTC.

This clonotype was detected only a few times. CDR3 in DNA: TGTGCCAGCAGTATCGGGGGGGCCAAAAACATTCAGTACTTC. Amino acid sequence: CASSIGGAKNIQYF. The rearrangement joins TRBV7-2 to TRBJ2-4, with 7 nucleotides matching TRBD2. The V and J ends lost 6 bases and 1 base, in that order; junction bases with no gene match: 3. The CDR3 runs 14 residues. CDR1 is SGHTA and CDR2 is FQGNSA in the germline V gene.

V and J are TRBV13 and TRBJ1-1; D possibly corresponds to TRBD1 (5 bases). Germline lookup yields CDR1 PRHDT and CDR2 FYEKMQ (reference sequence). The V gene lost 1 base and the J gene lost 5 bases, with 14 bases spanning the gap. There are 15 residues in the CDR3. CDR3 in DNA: TGTGCCAGCAGCTTAGCGGGGGGGAGTTTTACTGAAGCTTTCTTT. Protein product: CASSLAGGSFTEAFF.

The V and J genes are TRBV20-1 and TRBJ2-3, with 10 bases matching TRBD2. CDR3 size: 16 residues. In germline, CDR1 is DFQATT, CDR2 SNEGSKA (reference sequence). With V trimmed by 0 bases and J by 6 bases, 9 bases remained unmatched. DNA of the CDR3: TGCAGTGCTAGAGATCCCCCAGCGGGGGGGAGGGATACGCAGTATTTT. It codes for CSARDPPAGGRDTQYF.

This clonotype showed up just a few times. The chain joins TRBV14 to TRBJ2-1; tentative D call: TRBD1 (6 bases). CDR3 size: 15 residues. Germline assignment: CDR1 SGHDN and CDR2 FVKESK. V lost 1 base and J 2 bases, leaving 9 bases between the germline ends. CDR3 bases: TGTGCCAGCAGCCAAGGGGGGACACCCTACAATGAGCAGTTCTTC. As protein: CASSQGGTPYNEQFF.

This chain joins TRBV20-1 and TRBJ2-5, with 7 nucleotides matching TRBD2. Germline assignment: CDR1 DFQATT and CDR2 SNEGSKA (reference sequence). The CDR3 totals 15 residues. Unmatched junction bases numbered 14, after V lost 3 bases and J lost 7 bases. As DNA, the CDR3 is TGCAGTGCTAGCGCGGGAGTTACACCCCGGGTGACCCAGTACTTC. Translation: CSASAGVTPRVTQYF.

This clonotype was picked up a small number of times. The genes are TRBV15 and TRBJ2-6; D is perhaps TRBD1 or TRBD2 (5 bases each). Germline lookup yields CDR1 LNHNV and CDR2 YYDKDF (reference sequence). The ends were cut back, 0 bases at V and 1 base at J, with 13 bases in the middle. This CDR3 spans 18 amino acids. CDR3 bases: TGTGCCACCAGCAGAGATGGGGGATTCCGATCTGGGGCCAACGTCCTGACTTTC. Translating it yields CATSRDGGFRSGANVLTF.

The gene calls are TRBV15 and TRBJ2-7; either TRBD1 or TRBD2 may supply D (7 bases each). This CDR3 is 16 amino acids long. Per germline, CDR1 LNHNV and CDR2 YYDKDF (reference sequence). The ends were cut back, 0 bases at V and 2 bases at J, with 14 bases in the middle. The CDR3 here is CATSRDQRDRTYEQYF. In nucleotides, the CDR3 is TGTGCCACCAGCAGAGATCAGCGGGACAGAACCTACGAGCAGTACTTC.

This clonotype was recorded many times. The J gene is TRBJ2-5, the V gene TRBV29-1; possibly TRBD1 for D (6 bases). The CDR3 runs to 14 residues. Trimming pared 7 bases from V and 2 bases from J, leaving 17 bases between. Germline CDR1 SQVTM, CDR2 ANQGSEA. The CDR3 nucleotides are TGCAGCGCCCGTTTGGTGGGGGCTCAAGAGACCCAGTACTTC. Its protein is CSARLVGAQETQYF.

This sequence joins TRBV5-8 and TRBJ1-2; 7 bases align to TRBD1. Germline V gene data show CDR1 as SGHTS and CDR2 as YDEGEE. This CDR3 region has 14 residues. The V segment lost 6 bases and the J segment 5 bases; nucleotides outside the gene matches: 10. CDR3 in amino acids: CASTLRGSGYGYTF. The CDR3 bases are TGTGCCAGCACCCTCAGGGGGTCTGGGTATGGCTACACCTTC.

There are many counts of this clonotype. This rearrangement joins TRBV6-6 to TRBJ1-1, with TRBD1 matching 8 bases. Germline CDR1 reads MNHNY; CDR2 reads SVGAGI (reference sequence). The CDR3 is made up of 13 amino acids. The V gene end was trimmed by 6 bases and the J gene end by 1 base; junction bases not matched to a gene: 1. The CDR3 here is CASRGQANTEAFF. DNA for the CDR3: TGTGCCAGCAGGGGACAGGCGAACACTGAAGCTTTCTTT.